The 29 T cell receptor beta chains listed next were all sequenced from one sample in a study of OX40 agonist ivuxolimab in advanced cancers. The repertoire was sequenced with immunoSEQ multiplex PCR; TCRdb's copy has only in-frame clones and lacks some. Of approximately 38,000 clones in the sample, about 90% were seen once. The sample in question was CD4+ or CD8+ T cells sorted from blood, obtained in a trial of the OX40 agonist ivuxolimab. All receptors derive from an adult with an advanced solid tumor such as melanoma, head and neck, liver or kidney cancer.

This chain uses TRBV6-5 with TRBJ2-1; D tentatively fits TRBD1 or TRBD2 (5 bases each). The CDR3 runs 11 residues. The V gene's germline CDR1 is MNHEY and CDR2 SVGAGI. Trimming stripped 11 bases from V and 6 bases from J, with 11 bases between. The CDR3 sequence is CALGDGNEQFF. In nucleotides, the CDR3 is TGTGCCCTCGGGGACGGCAATGAGCAGTTCTTC.

The rearrangement joins TRBV19 to TRBJ2-1; a possible D gene is TRBD2 (6 bases). V dropped 7 bases and J dropped 6 bases, with 16 bases sitting between them. CDR1 is LNHDA, CDR2 SQIVND, per germline (reference sequence). The CDR3 is 14 amino acids. CDR3 in DNA: TGTGCCAGTAAATCGGGAGTGTTAGGCAATGAGCAGTTCTTC. Its protein product is CASKSGVLGNEQFF.

The V and J genes are TRBV5-6 and TRBJ2-1; 8 bases are shared with TRBD2. Germline CDR1 and CDR2: SGHDT and YYEEEE. CDR3 length: 11 residues. V trimming: 4 bases; J trimming: 9 bases; junction bases outside the gene matches: 0. CDR3 sequence: CASSTSGEQFF. The CDR3 coding sequence is TGTGCCAGCAGCACTAGCGGTGAGCAGTTCTTC.

This chain uses TRBV7-9 with TRBJ1-2; TRBD1 matches 9 bases. Germline lookup yields CDR1 SEHNR and CDR2 FQNEAQ (reference sequence). The CDR3 totals 16 residues. The junction had 16 bases not matched to a gene; V was cut back by 10 bases and J by 4 bases. CDR3: CATIRTGEPISYGYTF. CDR3 nucleotide sequence: TGTGCCACCATTAGGACAGGGGAGCCCATCTCCTATGGCTACACCTTC.

J is TRBJ2-5 and V is TRBV28; D perhaps matches TRBD2 (6 bases). Per germline, CDR1 MDHEN and CDR2 SYDVKM. Trimming cost V 6 bases and J 2 bases, with 19 bases left between them. The CDR3 loop spans 16 amino acids. The CDR3 DNA follows: TGTGCCAGCAGCCAAGACCCCGGCGGGGCTCAAGAGACCCAGTACTTC. The encoded protein is CASSQDPGGAQETQYF.

This clone was recorded a few times. This chain connects TRBV19 to TRBJ1-2; no firm D call. Trimming removed 2 bases from V and 6 bases from J, with 10 bases in between. Germline V CDR1 and CDR2: LNHDA, SQIVND (reference sequence). The length of the CDR3 is 13 residues. The CDR3 sequence: CASSIWLSDGYTF. The CDR3 nucleotides are TGTGCCAGTAGTATATGGCTATCTGATGGCTACACCTTC. Full variable domain (rest looked up from reference TRBV19 and TRBJ1-2): DGGITQSPKYLFRKEGQNVTLSCEQNLNHDAMYWYRQDPGQGLRLIYYSQIVNDFQKGDIAEGYSVSREKKESFPLTVTSAQKNPTAFYLCASSIWLSDGYTFGSGTRLTVV.

This sequence joins TRBV2 and TRBJ2-3, with 7 bases identical to TRBD1. CDR3 length: 13 amino acids. Germline CDR1 is SNHLY and CDR2 is FYNNEI. With 9 bases clipped from V and 4 bases from J, the junction kept 7 bases outside the gene matches. CDR3 in amino acids: CASSTGPADTQYF. The CDR3 DNA follows: TGTGCCAGTTCGACAGGGCCAGCAGATACGCAGTATTTT.

This clone was picked up a small number of times. CDR3 protein: CASARGIGNQPQHF. The CDR3 nucleotides are TGCGCCAGCGCTAGGGGGATCGGCAATCAGCCCCAGCATTTT. The J gene is TRBJ1-5, the V gene TRBV4-3; perhaps TRBD1 as D (6 bases). The CDR3 consists of 14 residues. CDR1 and CDR2 (germline): LGHNA, YSLEER. V was clipped by 8 bases and J by 2 bases, with 13 bases between them.

This chain connects TRBV6-5 to TRBJ2-5; maybe TRBD1 (5 bases). CDR1 and CDR2 (germline): MNHEY, SVGAGI. The CDR3 is made up of 14 amino acids. V lost 4 bases to trimming and J lost 5 bases, with 14 bases between them. In DNA form, the CDR3 reads TGTGCCAGCAGTTCGACAGCGAAGGGGGAGACCCAGTACTTC. Residues: CASSSTAKGETQYF.

The chain is built from TRBV28 and TRBJ1-4; D is uncertain. V gave up 4 bases and J gave up 5 bases, with 2 bases separating them. The CDR3 runs 11 residues. CDR1 MDHEN and CDR2 SYDVKM come from the germline V gene. The CDR3 DNA reads TGTGCCAGCAGTTCAAATGAAAAACTGTTTTTT. Translation gives CASSSNEKLFF. Full variable domain (rest looked up from reference TRBV28 and TRBJ1-4): DVKVTQSSRYLVKRTGEKVFLECVQDMDHENMFWYRQDPGLGLRLIYFSYDVKMKEKGDIPEGYSVSREKKERFSLILESASTNQTSMYLCASSSNEKLFFGSGTQLSVL.

Worth noting for this clone: This sample includes further DNA sequences coding for the same CDR3. The chain combines TRBV9 with TRBJ1-3, with TRBD1 matching over 9 bases. Germline CDR1 SGDLS, CDR2 YYNGEE. This CDR3 has 15 amino acids. V lost 4 bases and J lost 3; bases outside the gene matches: 5. The CDR3 spells CASSPGTGSGNTIYF. The CDR3 DNA sequence: TGTGCCAGCAGCCCCGGGACAGGGAGTGGAAACACCATATATTTT.

The rearrangement uses TRBV19 and TRBJ2-1, with 7 bases aligning to TRBD2. With 1 base clipped from V and 2 bases from J, the junction kept 8 bases outside the gene matches. The CDR3 runs to 17 residues. Germline loops: CDR1 LNHDA, CDR2 SQIVND (reference sequence). CDR3 nucleotide sequence: TGTGCCAGTAGTATAGTTTTAGCCAGCGGGACCTACAATGAGCAGTTCTTC. Protein: CASSIVLASGTYNEQFF.

The V call is TRBV29-1, the J call TRBJ2-2; 12 nucleotides line up with TRBD2. Per germline, CDR1 SQVTM and CDR2 ANQGSEA. Trimming cost V 5 bases and J 5 bases; bases outside gene matches: 15. The CDR3 is made up of 18 amino acids. The CDR3 is CSVPKQPMTSGRTGELFF. As DNA, the CDR3 is TGCAGCGTTCCAAAACAACCGATGACTAGCGGGAGAACCGGGGAGCTGTTTTTT.

V gene TRBV9 combines with J gene TRBJ2-2, with 10 positions matching TRBD1. Germline values: CDR1 SGDLS, CDR2 YYNGEE. This CDR3 has 17 amino acids. Trimming at V came to 0 bases and at J to 5 bases, leaving 7 bases not matched to a gene. The CDR3 sequence: CASSVGSGTGETGELFF. Written as DNA, the CDR3 is TGTGCCAGCAGCGTAGGGTCGGGGACAGGGGAGACCGGGGAGCTGTTTTTT.

The chain joins TRBV2 to TRBJ2-3; TRBD2 matches 7 bases. The CDR3 extends over 14 amino acids. Germline V gene lookup returns CDR1 SNHLY and CDR2 FYNNEI. V shed 4 bases and J 2 bases; nucleotides not matched to a gene: 3. CDR3 sequence (DNA): TGTGCCAGCAGTGTAGCGGGCGACACAGATACGCAGTATTTT. Its translation: CASSVAGDTDTQYF.

The V and J genes are TRBV7-9 and TRBJ2-5; possibly TRBD2 for D (6 bases). The germline CDR1 and CDR2 sequences are SEHNR and FQNEAQ (reference sequence). The CDR3 covers 15 residues. V lost 7 bases and J lost 2, with 17 bases in between. The CDR3 DNA sequence: TGTGCCAGCACCCAAGTCGGGCGGGGACAAGAGACCCAGTACTTC. Encoded protein: CASTQVGRGQETQYF.

The chain has TRBV29-1 and TRBJ1-2; D is perhaps TRBD1 (6 bases). The CDR3 extends over 11 amino acids. Germline CDR1 is SQVTM and CDR2 is ANQGSEA. V lost 5 bases and J 6 bases, leaving 10 bases between the germline ends. The CDR3 coding sequence is TGCAGCGTTTTCCGGGACAATGGCTACACCTTC. Translating gives CSVFRDNGYTF.

The CDR3, as DNA: TGTGCCAGCGCGCGGACCTATGAAGCTTTCTTT. Translated, it gives CASARTYEAFF. The V gene is TRBV2, the J gene TRBJ1-1; D remains unclear. Between the trimmed V and J ends, which lost 8 bases and 7 bases, there was a span of 11 bases. Germline lookup yields CDR1 SNHLY and CDR2 FYNNEI. The length of the CDR3 is 11 residues.

The CDR3 reads CASSPGTANSPLHF. The CDR3, as DNA: TGTGCCAGCAGCCCTGGGACCGCAAATTCACCCCTCCACTTT. This chain links TRBV5-6 with TRBJ1-6; tentatively, D is TRBD1 (5 bases). V was cut by 4 bases and J by 7 bases, with 12 bases left in between. The CDR3 consists of 14 residues. The germline CDR1 and CDR2 sequences are SGHDT and YYEEEE. Full variable domain (outside the CDR3, taken from reference TRBV5-6 and TRBJ1-6): DAGVTQSPTHLIKTRGQQVTLRCSPKSGHDTVSWYQQALGQGPQFIFQYYEEEERQRGNFPDRFSGHQFPNYSSELNVNALLLGDSALYLCASSPGTANSPLHFGNGTRLTVT.

The chain carries TRBV9 and TRBJ2-1, with TRBD2 matching 8 bases. The trim removed 0 bases at V and 3 bases at J, leaving 2 bases unmatched. From germline, CDR1 is SGDLS and CDR2 YYNGEE. CDR3 length equals 15 residues. This chain's CDR3 is CASSVGAGVYNEQFF. The CDR3, as DNA: TGTGCCAGCAGCGTAGGAGCGGGAGTCTACAATGAGCAGTTCTTC.

The V and J genes are TRBV9 and TRBJ2-2, with 7 bases lining up with TRBD2. The CDR3 spans 14 residues. The germline gives CDR1 SGDLS, CDR2 YYNGEE. After removal of 7 bases from V and 4 bases from J, the junction contained 7 bases not matched to a gene. The CDR3 DNA is TGTGCCAGCGGGCTAGCGGAAATCACCGGGGAGCTGTTTTTT. Translated: CASGLAEITGELFF.

V is TRBV6-5 and J is TRBJ1-2; perhaps TRBD1 as D (5 bases). Germline loops: CDR1 MNHEY, CDR2 SVGAGI. The CDR3 runs 15 residues. The V and J ends lost 0 bases and 6 bases respectively, with 14 bases between them. CDR3 amino acids: CASSYSNGGADGYTF. The CDR3 nucleotides are TGTGCCAGCAGTTACTCCAACGGGGGTGCTGATGGCTACACCTTC.

CDR3 residues: CASSSGPAGAKNIQYF. The CDR3 DNA is TGTGCCAGTAGTTCGGGACCCGCTGGGGCCAAAAACATTCAGTACTTC. J is TRBJ2-4 and V is TRBV19; the D call may be TRBD1 or TRBD2 (5 bases each). Germline V CDR1 and CDR2: LNHDA, SQIVND (reference sequence). Trimming shortened V by 5 bases and J by 1 base, and 15 bases separated the two germline ends. The CDR3 runs to 16 residues.

The J gene is TRBJ1-6, the V gene TRBV4-2; 7 nucleotides line up with TRBD1. There are 15 residues in the CDR3. Germline CDR1 reads LGHNA; CDR2 reads YNFKEQ. V lost 5 bases, J lost 4 bases, and 5 bases stayed unmatched. The CDR3 here is CASSSGTVYNSPLHF. In DNA form, the CDR3 reads TGTGCCAGCAGCTCAGGGACAGTATATAATTCACCCCTCCACTTT.

The V gene is TRBV21-1, the J gene TRBJ2-7; the table's D gene call, TRBD1, was not cross checked with the DNA. TRBV21-1 is a documented pseudogene. The CDR3 totals 17 residues. CDR3 DNA sequence: TGTGCCAGCAGCAAAGTGATTTGTTGGGGCTTAGGCTACGAGCAGTACGTC. Translation: CASSKVICWGLGYEQYV.

V gene TRBV28 combines with J gene TRBJ1-5; weak D call: TRBD1 (5 bases). CDR3 length: 18 residues. The V gene's germline CDR1 is MDHEN and CDR2 SYDVKM. The V end lost 6 bases, the J end lost 3 bases, and 24 bases lay between the germline ends. In nucleotides, the CDR3 is TGTGCCAGCAGATACCGGGACGAAGCAAAGAAAGTCAATCAGCCCCAGCATTTT. Its translation is CASRYRDEAKKVNQPQHF. Variable domain in full (rest from reference TRBV28 and TRBJ1-5): DVKVTQSSRYLVKRTGEKVFLECVQDMDHENMFWYRQDPGLGLRLIYFSYDVKMKEKGDIPEGYSVSREKKERFSLILESASTNQTSMYLCASRYRDEAKKVNQPQHFGDGTRLSIL.

The chain combines TRBV28 with TRBJ1-1; D perhaps matches TRBD1 (6 bases). The length of the CDR3 is 14 residues. Germline assignment: CDR1 MDHEN and CDR2 SYDVKM. Trimming cost V 6 bases and J 0 bases, with 11 bases left between them. As DNA, the CDR3 is TGTGCCAGCAGATCAGGGGAGGTGAACACTGAAGCTTTCTTT. Its protein is CASRSGEVNTEAFF.

The chain couples TRBV7-8 to TRBJ1-5, with D possibly matching TRBD1 (5 bases). Germline lookup yields CDR1 SGHVS and CDR2 FQNEAQ. The CDR3 covers 13 residues. V was shortened by 5 bases and J by 7 bases, with 12 bases between the two germline ends. The CDR3 is CASSEGRGQPQHF. The CDR3 nucleotides read TGTGCCAGCAGCGAGGGGCGCGGGCAGCCCCAGCATTTT.

V usage is TRBV5-4 and J usage is TRBJ2-2, with 9 nucleotides matching TRBD2. This CDR3 spans 18 amino acids. The trim removed 2 bases at V and 4 bases at J, leaving 12 bases unmatched. Germline CDR1 and CDR2: SGHNT and YYREEE (reference sequence). CDR3 sequence: CASSLGGSGSRGTGELFF. The CDR3 region has the DNA TGTGCCAGCAGCTTAGGTGGTAGCGGGAGTAGGGGCACCGGGGAGCTGTTTTTT. The full variable domain, with the rest looked up from reference TRBV5-4 and TRBJ2-2, is ETGVTQSPTHLIKTRGQQVTLRCSSQSGHNTVSWYQQALGQGPQFIFQYYREEENGRGNFPPRFSGLQFPNYSSELNVNALELDDSALYLCASSLGGSGSRGTGELFFGEGSRLTVL.